This T cell receptor beta chain came from a study of blood T cell repertoires in COVID-19. Assay: immunoSEQ multiplex PCR; the TCRdb copy retains only in-frame clones and omits some. The profile shows over 140,000 clones, roughly four fifths of them singletons. Losses at the gene ends were 0 bases for V and 7 bases for J; bases not matched to a gene: 3. The germline CDR1 and CDR2 sequences are SGHRS and YFSETQ. This CDR3 has 15 residues. The sequence derives from a woman aged 50 to 60 with active or convalescent COVID-19. The genes are TRBV5-1 and TRBJ2-1; 11 bases are a match to TRBD2. Sequencing used peripheral blood. CDR3 loop: CASSLEGLAVNEQFF. CDR3 coding DNA: TGCGCCAGCAGCTTGGAGGGACTAGCGGTAAATGAGCAGTTCTTC.